What follows are 15 T cell receptor beta chains derived from one specimen sequenced in a study of OX40 agonist ivuxolimab in advanced cancers. Here immunoSEQ multiplex PCR was the method, and the copy in TCRdb shows in-frame clones only, minus some. The sample carries about 62,000 clones, about 91% recorded once. This specimen consisted of CD4+ or CD8+ T cells sorted from blood, obtained in a trial of the OX40 agonist ivuxolimab. Source of these receptors: an adult with an advanced solid tumor such as melanoma, head and neck, liver or kidney cancer.

The J gene is TRBJ2-7, the V gene TRBV5-1, with 8 bases lining up with TRBD1. CDR3 length: 12 residues. Germline loops: CDR1 SGHRS, CDR2 YFSETQ. Trimming took 6 bases from V and 2 from J; bases not matched to a gene: 1. CDR3 in amino acids: CASMGQAYEQYF. DNA of the CDR3: TGCGCCAGCATGGGACAGGCCTACGAGCAGTACTTC. Full variable domain (remainder filled in from reference TRBV5-1 and TRBJ2-7): KAGVTQTPRYLIKTRGQQVTLSCSPISGHRSVSWYQQTPGQGLQFLFEYFSETQRNKGNFPGRFSGRQFSNSRSEMNVSTLELGDSALYLCASMGQAYEQYFGPGTRLTVT.

For the CDR3, the DNA is TGTGCCAGCAGCCCTCCCCCGGGACAGGGCGGCGAGCAGTACTTC. It yields the protein CASSPPPGQGGEQYF. This chain connects TRBV14 to TRBJ2-7; 9 bases align to TRBD1. CDR1 and CDR2 from the germline V gene are SGHDN and FVKESK. V gave up 4 bases and J gave up 6 bases; unmatched junction bases: 10. This CDR3 has 15 amino acids.

The table lists this clone with a few counts. The sample carries other DNA sequences with the same CDR3. The chain links TRBV27 to TRBJ2-1; 14 bases agree with TRBD2. The V gene end was trimmed by 5 bases and the J gene end by 6 bases; junction bases not matched to a gene: 3. The CDR3 extends over 15 amino acids. CDR1 and CDR2 from the germline V gene are MNHEY and SMNVEV (reference sequence). CDR3 DNA sequence: TGTGCCAGCAGTCCCGGGACTAGCGGGAGCAATGAGCAGTTCTTC. This gives the protein CASSPGTSGSNEQFF.

The chain is built from TRBV28 and TRBJ1-4, with D unresolved. The germline V gene encodes CDR1 MDHEN and CDR2 SYDVKM. The length of the CDR3 is 15 residues. V lost 4 bases and J lost 1, with 10 bases in between. CDR3 loop: CASSYEGRTNEKLFF. The CDR3 DNA follows: TGTGCCAGCAGTTACGAGGGCAGAACTAATGAAAAACTGTTTTTT.

The rearrangement links TRBV19 to TRBJ1-2; D possibly corresponds to TRBD1 (5 bases). This CDR3 has 16 amino acids. CDR1 and CDR2 from the germline V gene are LNHDA and SQIVND (reference sequence). V was shortened by 9 bases and J by 6 bases, with 26 bases between the two germline ends. CDR3 residues: CASNHLPGDVSDGYTF. CDR3 nucleotide sequence: TGTGCCAGCAATCACCTACCGGGGGATGTTTCGGATGGCTACACCTTC.

The chain employs TRBV5-4 and TRBJ2-3; D remains ambiguous. The V gene lost 1 base and the J gene lost 4 bases, with 4 bases spanning the gap. CDR1 and CDR2 (germline): SGHNT, YYREEE (reference sequence). The CDR3 runs 12 residues. The CDR3 DNA sequence: TGTGCCAGCAGCTTGTGGTCAGATACGCAGTATTTT. It encodes CASSLWSDTQYF.

CDR3 bases: TGTGCCAGCAGCTTAGATCGGACAGGGCTGAGAGAGACCCAGTACTTC. Its translation is CASSLDRTGLRETQYF. The V and J genes are TRBV11-2 and TRBJ2-5, with 8 bases fitting TRBD1. There are 16 residues in the CDR3. After removal of 0 bases from V and 4 bases from J, the junction contained 7 bases not matched to a gene. CDR1 and CDR2 from the germline V gene are SGHAT and FQNNGV.

The CDR3 DNA reads as TGTGCCAGCAGTTTGCAGGGGTCCTACGAGCAGTACTTC. It specifies CASSLQGSYEQYF. The chain carries TRBV27 and TRBJ2-7; possibly TRBD1 for D (6 bases). Deletions cut 3 bases from V and 1 base from J, with 7 bases between. The CDR3 extends over 13 amino acids. Germline CDR1 MNHEY, CDR2 SMNVEV (reference sequence).

The chain joins TRBV28 to TRBJ2-1, with 9 bases aligning to TRBD1. The CDR3 contains 15 residues. The trim removed 1 base at V and 9 bases at J, leaving 7 bases unmatched. The germline V gene encodes CDR1 MDHEN and CDR2 SYDVKM. In DNA form, the CDR3 reads TGTGCCAGCAGTTTATCGGGACAGGGATCAGTTGAGCAGTTCTTC. Protein: CASSLSGQGSVEQFF.

The chain links TRBV5-1 to TRBJ2-3; D unclear. The CDR3 contains 15 residues. V was trimmed by 3 bases and J by 2 bases, leaving 13 bases between them. Germline V gene data show CDR1 as SGHRS and CDR2 as YFSETQ. In DNA, the CDR3 is TGCGCCAGCAGCTCATTGACTTCCTCCACAGATACGCAGTATTTT. The encoded protein is CASSSLTSSTDTQYF.

The chain employs TRBV13 and TRBJ1-2; the D is unclear. Germline loops: CDR1 PRHDT, CDR2 FYEKMQ (reference sequence). This CDR3 comprises 12 residues. The V end was cut by 1 base, the J end by 8 bases, with 8 bases between. CDR3 DNA sequence: TGTGCCAGCAGCTTAGCAGATGGAGGCTACACCTTC. As protein: CASSLADGGYTF. Filled out from reference TRBV13 and TRBJ1-2, the complete variable domain reads AAGVIQSPRHLIKEKRETATLKCYPIPRHDTVYWYQQGPGQDPQFLISFYEKMQSDKGSIPDRFSAQQFSDYHSELNMSSLELGDSALYFCASSLADGGYTFGSGTRLTVV.

The chain links TRBV7-9 to TRBJ2-1, with 8 bases lining up with TRBD2. Germline lookup yields CDR1 SEHNR and CDR2 FQNEAQ (reference sequence). CDR3 length: 15 amino acids. J lost 8 bases, V lost 2 bases, and 8 bases had no gene match. CDR3 region: CASSLRNREGDEQFF. The CDR3 DNA reads TGTGCCAGCAGCTTACGGAACCGGGAGGGCGATGAGCAGTTCTTC.

The chain couples TRBV4-3 to TRBJ2-1; tentatively, D is TRBD2 (6 bases). In germline, CDR1 is LGHNA, CDR2 YSLEER. Trimming cost V 1 base and J 4 bases, with 14 bases left between them. The CDR3 spans 16 residues. The CDR3 DNA reads TGCGCCAGCAGCCAAGCCCTGTCTAGCGCGTACAATGAGCAGTTCTTC. Translated: CASSQALSSAYNEQFF.

This chain links TRBV29-1 with TRBJ2-3; the match to TRBD1 covers 9 bases. Germline V gives CDR1 SQVTM, CDR2 ANQGSEA. V lost 8 bases and J lost 0; bases outside the gene matches: 6. The CDR3 spans 14 residues. The CDR3 nucleotides are TGCAGCTCGGGACAGGGCAAAAGCACAGATACGCAGTATTTT. Encoded protein: CSSGQGKSTDTQYF.

The J gene is TRBJ2-1, the V gene TRBV7-9, with 10 positions matching TRBD2. CDR3 length equals 15 residues. V lost 1 base, J lost 6 bases, and 3 bases stayed unmatched. Germline CDR1 SEHNR, CDR2 FQNEAQ (reference sequence). The DNA of the CDR3 is TGTGCCAGCAGCTTAGGGACTAGCGGAAGCAATGAGCAGTTCTTC. This sequence encodes CASSLGTSGSNEQFF.